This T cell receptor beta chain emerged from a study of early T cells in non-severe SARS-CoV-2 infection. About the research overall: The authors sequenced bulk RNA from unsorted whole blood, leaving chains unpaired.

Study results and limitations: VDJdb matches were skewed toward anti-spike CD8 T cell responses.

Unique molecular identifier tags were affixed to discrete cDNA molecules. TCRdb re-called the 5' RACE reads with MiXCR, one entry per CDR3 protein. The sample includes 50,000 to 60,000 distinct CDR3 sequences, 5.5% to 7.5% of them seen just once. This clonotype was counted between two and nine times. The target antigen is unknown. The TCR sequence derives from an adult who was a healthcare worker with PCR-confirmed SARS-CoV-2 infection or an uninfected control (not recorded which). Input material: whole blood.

The CDR3 is CASSTGTTLKTQYF. The CDR3, as DNA: TGTGCCAGCAGCACCGGGACGACCCTAAAGACCCAGTACTTC. The chain uses TRBV11-2 and TRBJ2-5, with D perhaps matching TRBD1 or TRBD2 (5 bases each). In germline, CDR1 is SGHAT, CDR2 FQNNGV. The CDR3 is 14 residues long. Trimming removed 5 bases from V and 6 bases from J, with 16 bases in between.